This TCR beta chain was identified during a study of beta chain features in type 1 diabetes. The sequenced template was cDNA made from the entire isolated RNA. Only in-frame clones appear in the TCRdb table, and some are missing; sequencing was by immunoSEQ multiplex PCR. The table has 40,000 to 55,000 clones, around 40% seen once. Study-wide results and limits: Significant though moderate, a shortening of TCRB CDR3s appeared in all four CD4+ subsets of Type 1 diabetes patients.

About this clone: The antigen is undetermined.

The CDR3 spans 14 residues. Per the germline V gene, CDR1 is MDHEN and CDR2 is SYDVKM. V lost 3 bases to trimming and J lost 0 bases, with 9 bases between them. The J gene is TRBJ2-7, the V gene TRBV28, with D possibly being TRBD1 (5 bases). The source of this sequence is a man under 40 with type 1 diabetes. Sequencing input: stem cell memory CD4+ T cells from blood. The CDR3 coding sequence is TGTGCCAGCAGTTTTAGGGGTTTCTCCTACGAGCAGTACTTC. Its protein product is CASSFRGFSYEQYF.